These T cell receptor beta chains were read from a single sample in a study of blood T cell repertoires in COVID-19. Profiling relied on immunoSEQ multiplex PCR, and the TCRdb table lists in-frame clones only, not all of them. Here the sample spans 150,000 to 200,000 clones, 89% being singletons. The sequenced sample was peripheral blood. These receptors all come from a man aged 60 to 69 with acute or convalescent COVID-19. The conserved cysteine and the conserved F or W are not part of the CDR3 here. The D gene is left open where the match is weak. Size values are once, few and many counts, or a class for expanded clones, and some rows have none.

TRBJ2-1 11 . . TRBV10-1 ASSSDRYNEQF
TRBJ1-2 12 TRBD1 . TRBV5-1 ASSESQGAYGYT
TRBJ2-7 10 . . TRBV7-2 ASSFDRWEQY
TRBJ2-7 13 TRBD1 . TRBV18 ASSLRDRSSYEQY
TRBJ2-3 12 . . TRBV6-2/TRBV6-3 ASSSGGLTDTQY
TRBJ2-7 14 TRBD1 . TRBV19 ASSLRGRLDIYEQY
TRBJ1-3 12 . . TRBV14 ASSQEVSGDTIY
TRBJ1-3 12 . . TRBV5-1 ASSLQGPGNTIY
TRBJ2-5 9 . few TRBV6-5 ASSYSRTQY
TRBJ2-3 13 . . TRBV5-1 ASSFAYRSTDTQY
TRBJ2-1 15 TRBD2 few TRBV7-3 ASSPTPGLAIGNEQF
TRBJ2-7 13 . . TRBV6-5 ASSHRAGQSYEQY
TRBJ2-1 12 TRBD1 . TRBV6-5 ASSPDRVWNEQF
TRBJ1-2 14 . . TRBV19 ASSIPRQNYPYGYT
TRBJ2-1 15 TRBD1 . TRBV7-3 ASRGQGTSDRYNEQF
TRBJ1-5 13 . . TRBV2 ASSERAGINQPQH
TRBJ1-2 9 . once TRBV30 AWSLYYGYT
TRBJ1-1 14 TRBD1 . TRBV11-2 ASSTGTGAMNTEAF
TRBJ1-2 12 TRBD1 . TRBV27 ASSRTGGNYGYT
TRBJ2-1 12 TRBD2 . TRBV5-5 ASSPSGGANEQF
TRBJ1-4 14 . . TRBV5-1 ASSLRQGSTNEKLF
TRBJ1-1 11 . . TRBV5-1 ASSMNRVAEAF
TRBJ2-2 14 TRBD1 . TRBV18 ASSNGTGGVTGELF
TRBJ2-3 11 TRBD1 . TRBV11-2 AISTGETDTQY
TRBJ1-5 12 . . TRBV2 ASSELTGDQPQH
TRBJ1-1 13 TRBD1 once TRBV2 ASSARDRVATEAF
TRBJ2-7 13 . . TRBV4-3 ASSQVFSTSYEQY
TRBJ2-2 12 TRBD1 . TRBV6-5 ASRQGLDTGELF
TRBJ1-2 12 TRBD1 . TRBV9 ASSASDRGYGYT
TRBJ1-1 12 . . TRBV7-2 ASSFYRANTEAF
TRBJ1-4 12 . . TRBV2 ASARQSTNEKLF
TRBJ1-2 12 TRBD1 . TRBV5-1 ASSFPGQARGYT
TRBJ1-6 13 TRBD1 . TRBV6-5 ASSYSRQGDSPLH
TRBJ2-3 14 . . TRBV27 ATRDPGGPSTDTQY
TRBJ1-1 11 TRBD1 . TRBV7-3 ASRRTGNTEAF
TRBJ2-7 11 TRBD1 once TRBV5-4 ASSLVQGDEQY
TRBJ1-2 10 . once TRBV19 ASSITAYGYT
TRBJ2-7 12 . . TRBV7-9 ASSFSGHLYEQY
TRBJ2-3 12 TRBD2 . TRBV6-6 ASSYGRGSDTQY
TRBJ2-1 13 . . TRBV5-6 ASSFGGSSYNEQF
TRBJ2-7 11 . . TRBV5-1 ASSSGITYEQY
TRBJ1-1 11 TRBD1 . TRBV30 AWSRGQNTEAF
TRBJ1-4 12 . . TRBV7-2 ASSLGRGNEKLF
TRBJ1-3 10 . . TRBV12-3/TRBV12-4 ASSFLGNTIY
TRBJ1-2 12 . . TRBV5-8 ASSSDRINYGYT
TRBJ2-7 12 . . TRBV21-1 AGHRTPSGYEQY
TRBJ2-1 13 TRBD2 . TRBV5-6 ASSTRRLAHNEQF
TRBJ2-3 11 . . TRBV6-5 ASKRSSTDTQY
TRBJ2-1 15 TRBD2 . TRBV7-2 ASSLSSLAGGRGEQF
TRBJ2-3 14 TRBD2 . TRBV18 ASSPVAGTRTDTQY
TRBJ1-5 14 . . TRBV7-2 ASSLVMLGANQPQH
TRBJ1-2 11 TRBD1 . TRBV9 ASSVQGGDGYT
TRBJ2-2 17 . . TRBV1 TSSQDQGLGRSNTGELF
TRBJ2-1 12 TRBD1 . TRBV3-1/TRBV3-2 ASSPGTGSYEQF